Given below is one TCR beta chain in context. No antigen is known for it. No base-level quality is on record; no much larger clone is a single base apart. This entry is derived from a study of shared clonotypes between healthy human individuals (dated by TCRdb to 2018 to 2021). About the full investigation: The cohort comprised two women and three men aged 18 to 49 years. The study deeply sequenced blood TCR repertoires of about 5 healthy adults to estimate repertoire size and the extent of clonotype sharing between individuals. Each donor's leukapheresis produced roughly between roughly 0.85 and 9 billion PBMCs. To increase sequencing depth and limit assay-specific biases, TCR repertoire library preparation and sequencing were carried out by different laboratories using diverse techniques. The full study reports these points: Based on pairwise subsampling, the degree of clonotype sharing among donors was expected to be affected by sequencing depth. Sampling was restricted to blood, and TCR repertoires in tissues likely differ from the TCR repertoires found in blood. Because the study included only a small number of donors, the genetic and exposure-history diversity represented was limited.

CDR1 and CDR2, looked up from the germline V gene, are SGHRS and YFSETQ. Including cysteine and phenylalanine, the CDR3 has 15 amino acids. Just the 45-base CDR3 DNA is kept, in frame starting at base 1. Between the V and J ends, shortened by 4 bases and 0 bases respectively, the junction contains 13 bases. Healthy HIV-negative adults with no recently reported acute infections or vaccinations were included as donors. Only Caucasian adults living in Nashville, Tennessee, USA were represented among the donors. In the unsorted samples, 70 million to 90 million PBMCs were counted, and genomic DNA was extracted using the QIAamp DNA Blood Mini kit. Blood was collected by leukapheresis, and PBMCs were isolated by Ficoll-Histopaque density gradient centrifugation and then cryopreserved in liquid nitrogen vapor phase. Using the deep immunoSEQ assay, TCR CDR3 regions were amplified from genomic DNA by multiplex PCR. For each cell subset, the extracted genomic DNA was distributed evenly across all wells of several immunoSEQ 96-well plates, and each plate served as one replicate. For unsorted PBMC, each replicate PCR was loaded with 300 to 350 ng genomic DNA, equivalent to about 30,000 T cell genomes. Ten immunoSEQ deep assay plates were used to sequence the unsorted PBMC genomic DNA. Purified libraries were measured with a Qubit 3.0 fluorometer, size-checked on a Bioanalyzer 2100, and measured again with the KAPA Library Quantification kit. Each immunoSEQ 96-well plate was sequenced on its own single-read 150-cycle Illumina NextSeq 550 flow cell. On the study's bioinformatics: Because the immunoSEQ output included only junctional sequences and no quality scores, the filtering could not be the same as the filtering used for full-length reads. Sequences were annotated with PyIR, a Python wrapper for IgBLAST v1.9, using IMGT germline references to assign V/J genes and CDR3. Reads with weak V/J assignments (E-value above 1e-6), missing CDR3, stop codons, out-of-frame junctions, or ambiguous translated residues were removed. V3J clonotypes were defined by identical inferred V gene, J gene, and CDR3 amino acid sequence. The percentage overlap between two repertoires was calculated by dividing the number of shared unique clonotypes by the size of the smaller repertoire. RTK rarefaction, the Chao1 estimator, and Recon v2.1 estimates of unobserved clonotypes were used to assess repertoire richness. TCRdb took over this immuneACCESS table, retaining in-frame rearrangements with V and J assigned. Such tables are incomplete; in checked studies, under half of the missing clones stem from an unresolved V gene, and the remainder is unexplained. The V and J calls and clone size are taken from that table; D and trimming were inferred from the DNA. The sample data list fewer than 600,000 clones, and about four fifths of these were observed just once. 13% of the sample comes from the top ten.

The TCR sequence derives from a woman aged 40 to 55 in good health. Some clones in this sample may be carry-over from other donors' samples. The receptor chain draws on TRBV5-1 and TRBJ1-2; no D gene is confidently identified. Sample: PBMCs. The CDR3 has the sequence CASSVGYITNYGYTF. The DNA sequence is as follows: TGCGCCAGCAGCGTCGGATACATTACTAACTATGGCTACACCTTC.